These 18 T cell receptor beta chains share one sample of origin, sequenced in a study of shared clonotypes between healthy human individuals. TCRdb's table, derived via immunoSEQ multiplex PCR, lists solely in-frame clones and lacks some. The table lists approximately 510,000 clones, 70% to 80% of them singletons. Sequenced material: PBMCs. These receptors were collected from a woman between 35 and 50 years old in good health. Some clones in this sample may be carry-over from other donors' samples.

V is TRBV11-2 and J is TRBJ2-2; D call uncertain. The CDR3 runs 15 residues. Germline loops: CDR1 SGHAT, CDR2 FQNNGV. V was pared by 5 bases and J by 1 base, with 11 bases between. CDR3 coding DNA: TGTGCCAGCAGCCCAGAAGCATTGAACACCGGGGAGCTGTTTTTT. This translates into CASSPEALNTGELFF.

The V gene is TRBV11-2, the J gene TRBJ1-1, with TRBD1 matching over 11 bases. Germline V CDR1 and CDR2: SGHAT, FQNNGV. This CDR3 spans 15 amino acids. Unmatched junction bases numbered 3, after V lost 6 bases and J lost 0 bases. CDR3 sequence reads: CASSPDRGLNTEAFF. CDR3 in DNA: TGTGCCAGCAGTCCGGACAGGGGGCTGAACACTGAAGCTTTCTTT.

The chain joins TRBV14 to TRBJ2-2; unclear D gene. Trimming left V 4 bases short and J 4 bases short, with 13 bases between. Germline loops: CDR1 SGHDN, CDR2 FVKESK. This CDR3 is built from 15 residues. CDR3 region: CASSPQAISTGELFF. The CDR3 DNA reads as TGTGCCAGCAGCCCCCAGGCTATTTCCACCGGGGAGCTGTTTTTT.

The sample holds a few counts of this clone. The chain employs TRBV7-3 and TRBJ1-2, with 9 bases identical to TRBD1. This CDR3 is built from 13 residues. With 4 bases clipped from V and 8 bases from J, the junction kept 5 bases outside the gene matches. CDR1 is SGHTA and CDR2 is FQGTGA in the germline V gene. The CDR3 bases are TGTGCCAGCAGCTCTCGGACAGGGGAAGGCTACACCTTC. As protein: CASSSRTGEGYTF.

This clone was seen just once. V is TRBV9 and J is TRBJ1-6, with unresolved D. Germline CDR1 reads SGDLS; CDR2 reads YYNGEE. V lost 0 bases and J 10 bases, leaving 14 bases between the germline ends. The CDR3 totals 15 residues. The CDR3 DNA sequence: TGTGCCAGCAGCGTAGGCCCGGGTATCCTCTCACCCCTCCACTTT. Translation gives CASSVGPGILSPLHF.

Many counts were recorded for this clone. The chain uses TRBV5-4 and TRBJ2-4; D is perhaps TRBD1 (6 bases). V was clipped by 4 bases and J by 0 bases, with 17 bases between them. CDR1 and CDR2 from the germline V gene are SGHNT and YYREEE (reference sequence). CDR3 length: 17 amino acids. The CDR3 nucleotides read TGTGCCAGCAGCCCCCTTCCCAGGGGTGAAGCCAAAAACATTCAGTACTTC. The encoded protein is CASSPLPRGEAKNIQYF.

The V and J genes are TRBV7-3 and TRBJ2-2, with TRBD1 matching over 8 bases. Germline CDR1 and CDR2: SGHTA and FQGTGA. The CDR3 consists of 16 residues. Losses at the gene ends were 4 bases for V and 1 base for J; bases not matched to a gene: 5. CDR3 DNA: TGTGCCAGCAGCTCCCGGACAGGGCAGAACACCGGGGAGCTGTTTTTT. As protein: CASSSRTGQNTGELFF. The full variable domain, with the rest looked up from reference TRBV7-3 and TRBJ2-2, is GAGVSQTPSNKVTEKGKYVELRCDPISGHTALYWYRQSLGQGPEFLIYFQGTGAADDSGLPNDRFFAVRPEGSVSTLKIQRTERGDSAVYLCASSSRTGQNTGELFFGEGSRLTVL.

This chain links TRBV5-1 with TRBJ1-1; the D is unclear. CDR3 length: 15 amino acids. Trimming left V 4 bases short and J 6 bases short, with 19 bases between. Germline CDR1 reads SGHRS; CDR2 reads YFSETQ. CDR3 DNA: TGCGCCAGCAGCGCGGATATATCGTTGGGCGCTGAAGCTTTCTTT. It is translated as CASSADISLGAEAFF.

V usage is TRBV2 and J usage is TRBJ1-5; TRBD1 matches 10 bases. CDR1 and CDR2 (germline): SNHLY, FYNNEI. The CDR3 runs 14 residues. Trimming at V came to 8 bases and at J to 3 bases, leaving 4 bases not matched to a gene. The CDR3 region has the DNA TGTGCCAGCGGCGGGACAGGGGTCAATCAGCCCCAGCATTTT. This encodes CASGGTGVNQPQHF.

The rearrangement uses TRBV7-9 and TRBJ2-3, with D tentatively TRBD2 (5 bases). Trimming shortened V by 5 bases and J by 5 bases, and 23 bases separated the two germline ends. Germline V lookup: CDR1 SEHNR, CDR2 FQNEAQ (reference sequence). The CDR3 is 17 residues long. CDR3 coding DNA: TGTGCCAGCAGCCTAGGAGGAATCGGACCCGCGGGAGATACGCAGTATTTT. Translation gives CASSLGGIGPAGDTQYF.

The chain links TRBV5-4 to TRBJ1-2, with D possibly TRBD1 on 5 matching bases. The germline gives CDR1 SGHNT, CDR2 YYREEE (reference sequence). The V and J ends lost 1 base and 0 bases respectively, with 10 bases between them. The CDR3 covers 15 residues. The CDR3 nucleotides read TGTGCCAGCAGCTTGTTTGGGGCATCTAACTATGGCTACACCTTC. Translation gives CASSLFGASNYGYTF.

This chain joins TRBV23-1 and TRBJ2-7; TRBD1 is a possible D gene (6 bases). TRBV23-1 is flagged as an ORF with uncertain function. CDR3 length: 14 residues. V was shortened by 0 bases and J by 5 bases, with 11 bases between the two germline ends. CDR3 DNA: TGCGCCAGCAGTCAATCCGAGGGGGAAAACGAGCAGTACTTC. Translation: CASSQSEGENEQYF.

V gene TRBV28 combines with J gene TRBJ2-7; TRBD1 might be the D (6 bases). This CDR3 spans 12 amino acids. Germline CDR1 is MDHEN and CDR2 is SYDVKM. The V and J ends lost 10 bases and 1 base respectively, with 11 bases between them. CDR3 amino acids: CAIEGGSYEQYF. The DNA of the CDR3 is TGTGCCATCGAAGGGGGTTCCTACGAGCAGTACTTC. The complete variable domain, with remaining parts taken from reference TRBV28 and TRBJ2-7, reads DVKVTQSSRYLVKRTGEKVFLECVQDMDHENMFWYRQDPGLGLRLIYFSYDVKMKEKGDIPEGYSVSREKKERFSLILESASTNQTSMYLCAIEGGSYEQYFGPGTRLTVT.

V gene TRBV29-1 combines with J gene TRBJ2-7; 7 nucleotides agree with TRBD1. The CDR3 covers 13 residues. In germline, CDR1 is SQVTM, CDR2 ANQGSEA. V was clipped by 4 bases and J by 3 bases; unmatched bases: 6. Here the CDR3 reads CSVATGQHYEQYF. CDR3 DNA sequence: TGCAGCGTTGCTACGGGACAGCACTACGAGCAGTACTTC.

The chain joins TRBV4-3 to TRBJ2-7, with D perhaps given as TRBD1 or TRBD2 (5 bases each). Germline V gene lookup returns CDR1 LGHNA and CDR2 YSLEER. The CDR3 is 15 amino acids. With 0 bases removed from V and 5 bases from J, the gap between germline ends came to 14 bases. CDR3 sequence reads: CASSQDLGGPNEQYF. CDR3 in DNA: TGCGCCAGCAGCCAAGATCTTGGGGGTCCCAACGAGCAGTACTTC.

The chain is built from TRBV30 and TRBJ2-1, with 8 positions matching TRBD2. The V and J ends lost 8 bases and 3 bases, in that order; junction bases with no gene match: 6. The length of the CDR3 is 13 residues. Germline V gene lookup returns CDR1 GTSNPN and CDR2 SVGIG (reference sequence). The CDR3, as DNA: TGTGCCCGAGACAGCGGGAGCTACAATGAGCAGTTCTTC. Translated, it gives CARDSGSYNEQFF.

The CDR3 here is CASSVGWAGRDTGELFF. DNA for the CDR3: TGTGCCAGCAGCGTAGGCTGGGCCGGGAGGGACACCGGGGAGCTGTTTTTT. The J gene is TRBJ2-2, the V gene TRBV9; 8 bases agree with TRBD2. The germline V gene has CDR1 SGDLS and CDR2 YYNGEE. This CDR3 is built from 17 residues. Unmatched junction bases numbered 7, after V lost 0 bases and J lost 3 bases.

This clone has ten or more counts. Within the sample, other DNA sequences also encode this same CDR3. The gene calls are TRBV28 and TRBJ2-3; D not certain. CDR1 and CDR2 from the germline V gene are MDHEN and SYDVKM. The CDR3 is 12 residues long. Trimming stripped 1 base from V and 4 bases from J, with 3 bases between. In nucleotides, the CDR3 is TGTGCCAGCAGTTTATCCGCAGATACGCAGTATTTT. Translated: CASSLSADTQYF. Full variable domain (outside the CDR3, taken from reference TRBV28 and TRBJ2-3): DVKVTQSSRYLVKRTGEKVFLECVQDMDHENMFWYRQDPGLGLRLIYFSYDVKMKEKGDIPEGYSVSREKKERFSLILESASTNQTSMYLCASSLSADTQYFGPGTRLTVL.